This is a list of T cell receptor beta chains from one sample in a study of regulatory T cells in long-lasting Graves disease. TCRdb reprocessed the multiplex PCR reads via MiXCR and lists one record per CDR3 protein. In the table there are about 400,000 distinct CDR3 sequences, around 16% of which are singletons. The same sample was also used in a study of T cells in Graves' hyperthyroidism and ophthalmopathy.

This specimen was peripheral blood mononuclear cells (PBMCs), taken at new diagnosis, from a patient treated with antithyroid drugs. The source is a woman in her forties with Graves disease. Both conserved end residues are part of each CDR3. D genes are given only for firm matches. For some rows the clone size is stated as once, few or many, or as a class when expanded; others skip it.

cdr3_nt	cdr3_aa	clone_size	j_call	d_call	v_call
TGTGCCAGCAGTCCCCCCCTAGCGGGAGGGCCGAATGAGCAGTTCTTC	CASSPPLAGGPNEQFF	many	TRBJ2-1	TRBD2	TRBV12-3/TRBV12-4
TGTGCCAGTACCATCCGTTGGGGAGGAGATGAGCAGTTCTTC	CASTIRWGGDEQFF	few	TRBJ2-1	.	TRBV19
TGTGCCACCAAAAGCCGGGACAGGGTCGGCGAGCAGTACTTC	CATKSRDRVGEQYF	many	TRBJ2-7	TRBD1	TRBV6-1
TGTGCCAGCAGTATCAGGGGGGTAACTTTCTTT	CASSIRGVTFF	many	TRBJ1-1	TRBD1	TRBV27
TGTGCCAGCAGCTTAGTTGCGGGAGGGCCTTTGGGTGAGCAGTTCTTC	CASSLVAGGPLGEQFF	many	TRBJ2-1	TRBD2	TRBV7-2
TGTGCCAGCAGTTTTGATTTGGGACAGGGCCTCCCAAACACTGAAGCTTTCTTT	CASSFDLGQGLPNTEAFF	many	TRBJ1-1	TRBD1	TRBV12-3/TRBV12-4
TGTGCCTGGAACGGCAGGGGCTGGATGTTCCCTGAAGCTTTCTTT	CAWNGRGWMFPEAFF	many	TRBJ1-1	.	TRBV30
TGCAGCGTTGATTCCGGGGCCAACGTCCTGACTTTC	CSVDSGANVLTF	.	TRBJ2-6	.	TRBV29-1
TGCGCCAGCAGTTCCGGGACACCCAATGAAGCGCAGTATTTT	CASSSGTPNEAQYF	many	TRBJ2-3	.	TRBV5-1
TGTGCCAGCAGCTCCCCCGGGGAGGGGCGGGGGGCCAACGTCCTGACTTTC	CASSSPGEGRGANVLTF	many	TRBJ2-6	TRBD2	TRBV28